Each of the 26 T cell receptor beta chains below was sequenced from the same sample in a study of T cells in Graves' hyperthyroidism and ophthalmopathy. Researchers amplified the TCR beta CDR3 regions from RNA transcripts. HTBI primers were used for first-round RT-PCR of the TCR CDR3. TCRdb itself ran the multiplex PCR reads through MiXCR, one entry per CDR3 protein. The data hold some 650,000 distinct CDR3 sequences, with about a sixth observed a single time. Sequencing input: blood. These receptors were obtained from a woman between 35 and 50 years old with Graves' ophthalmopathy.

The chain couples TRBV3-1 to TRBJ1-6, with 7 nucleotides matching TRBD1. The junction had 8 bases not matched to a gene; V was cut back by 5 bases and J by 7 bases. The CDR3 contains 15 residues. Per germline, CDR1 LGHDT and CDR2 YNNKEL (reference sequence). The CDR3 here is CASSKGGQANSPLHF. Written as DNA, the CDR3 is TGTGCCAGCAGCAAAGGAGGACAGGCAAATTCACCCCTCCACTTT.

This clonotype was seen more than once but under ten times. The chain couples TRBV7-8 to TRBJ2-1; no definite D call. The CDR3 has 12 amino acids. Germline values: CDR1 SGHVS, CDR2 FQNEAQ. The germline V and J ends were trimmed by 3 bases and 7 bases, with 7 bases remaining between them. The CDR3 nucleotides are TGTGCCAGCAGCTTCTCCAGGAATGAGCAGTTCTTC. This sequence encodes CASSFSRNEQFF.

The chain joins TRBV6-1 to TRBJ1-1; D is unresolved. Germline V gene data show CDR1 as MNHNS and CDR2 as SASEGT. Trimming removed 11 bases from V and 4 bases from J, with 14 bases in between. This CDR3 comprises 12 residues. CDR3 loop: CAGSGWGTEAFF. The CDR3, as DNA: TGTGCCGGGTCTGGGTGGGGCACTGAAGCTTTCTTT.

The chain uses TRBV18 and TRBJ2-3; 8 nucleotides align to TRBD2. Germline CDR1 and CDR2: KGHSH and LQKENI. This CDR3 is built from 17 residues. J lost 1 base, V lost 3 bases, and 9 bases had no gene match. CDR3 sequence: CASSPFVWREGTDTQYF. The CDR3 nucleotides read TGTGCCAGCTCACCCTTCGTCTGGCGGGAGGGCACAGATACGCAGTATTTT.

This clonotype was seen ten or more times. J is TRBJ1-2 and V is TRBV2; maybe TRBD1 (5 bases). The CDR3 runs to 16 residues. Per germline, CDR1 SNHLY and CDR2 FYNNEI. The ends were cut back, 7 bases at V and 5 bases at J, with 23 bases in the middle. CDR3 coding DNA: TGTGCCAGCAATGTGGGACGGAGCCTGGGGAGTTATGGCTACACCTTC. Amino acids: CASNVGRSLGSYGYTF.

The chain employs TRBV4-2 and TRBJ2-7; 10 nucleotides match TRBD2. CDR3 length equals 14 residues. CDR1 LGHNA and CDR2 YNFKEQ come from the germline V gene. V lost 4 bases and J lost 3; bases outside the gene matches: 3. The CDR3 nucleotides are TGTGCCAGCAGCCCTCTAGCGGGGGACTACGAGCAGTACTTC. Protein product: CASSPLAGDYEQYF.

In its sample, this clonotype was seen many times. In DNA form, the CDR3 reads TGTGCCAGCAGTCAGGGGGGGGTTCGCCCCCAGCATTTT. This gives the protein CASSQGGVRPQHF. V is TRBV2 and J is TRBJ1-5; TRBD1 agrees at 7 bases. Germline V lookup: CDR1 SNHLY, CDR2 FYNNEI. Trimming took 5 bases from V and 10 from J; bases not matched to a gene: 8. The CDR3 is 13 residues long.

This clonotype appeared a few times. The CDR3 here is CASSLQGSSDTQYF. CDR3 coding DNA: TGTGCCAGCAGCCTTCAGGGTAGTTCAGATACGCAGTATTTT. The chain recombines TRBV12-3 or TRBV12-4 with TRBJ2-3, with D perhaps matching TRBD1 (5 bases). V was trimmed by 6 bases and J by 4 bases, leaving 14 bases between them. CDR3 length equals 14 residues.

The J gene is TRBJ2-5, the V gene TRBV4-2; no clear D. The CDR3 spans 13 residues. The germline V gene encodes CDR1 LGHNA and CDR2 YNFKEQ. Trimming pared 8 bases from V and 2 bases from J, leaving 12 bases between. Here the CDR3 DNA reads TGTGCCAGCGGTAGGTTACCGCAAGAGACCCAGTACTTC. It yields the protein CASGRLPQETQYF.

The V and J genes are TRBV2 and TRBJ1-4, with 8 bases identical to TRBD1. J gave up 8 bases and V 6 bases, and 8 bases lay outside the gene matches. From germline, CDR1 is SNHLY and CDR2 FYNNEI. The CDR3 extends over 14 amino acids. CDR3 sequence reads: CASRIQGGGEKLFF. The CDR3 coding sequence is TGTGCCAGCAGGATACAGGGGGGAGGGGAAAAACTGTTTTTT.

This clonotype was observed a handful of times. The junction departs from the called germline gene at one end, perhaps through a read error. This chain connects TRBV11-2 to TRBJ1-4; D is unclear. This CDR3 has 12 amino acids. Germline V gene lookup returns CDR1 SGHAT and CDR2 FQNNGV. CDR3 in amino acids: CASRMVDEKPFF. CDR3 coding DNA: TGTGCCAGCAGAATGGTAGATGAAAAACCGTTTTTT. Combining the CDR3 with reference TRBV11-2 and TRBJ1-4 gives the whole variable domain EAGVAQSPRYKIIEKRQSVAFWCNPISGHATLYWYQQILGQGPKLLIQFQNNGVVDDSQLPKDRFSAERLKGVDSTLKIQPAKLEDSAVYLCASRMVDEKPFFGSGTQLSVL.

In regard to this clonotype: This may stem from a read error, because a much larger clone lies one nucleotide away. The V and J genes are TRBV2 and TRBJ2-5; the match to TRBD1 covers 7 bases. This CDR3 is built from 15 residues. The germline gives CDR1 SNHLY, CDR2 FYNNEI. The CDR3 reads CASRSRDSHQETQCF. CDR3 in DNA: TGTGCCAGCAGATCCCGGGACAGCCACCAAGAGACCCAGTGCTTC.

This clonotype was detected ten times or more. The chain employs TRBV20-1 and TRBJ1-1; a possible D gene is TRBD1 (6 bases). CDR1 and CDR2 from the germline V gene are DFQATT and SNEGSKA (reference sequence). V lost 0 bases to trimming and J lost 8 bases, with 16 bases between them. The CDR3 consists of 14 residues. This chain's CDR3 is CSAREGGRGGEAFF. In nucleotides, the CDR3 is TGCAGTGCTAGAGAGGGGGGCCGGGGGGGGGAAGCTTTCTTT.

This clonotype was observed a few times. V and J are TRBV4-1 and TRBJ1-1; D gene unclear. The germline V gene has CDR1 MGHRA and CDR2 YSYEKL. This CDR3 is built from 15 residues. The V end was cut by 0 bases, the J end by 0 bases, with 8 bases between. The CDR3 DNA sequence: TGCGCCAGCAGCCAAGACTGGACCATGAACACTGAAGCTTTCTTT. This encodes CASSQDWTMNTEAFF.

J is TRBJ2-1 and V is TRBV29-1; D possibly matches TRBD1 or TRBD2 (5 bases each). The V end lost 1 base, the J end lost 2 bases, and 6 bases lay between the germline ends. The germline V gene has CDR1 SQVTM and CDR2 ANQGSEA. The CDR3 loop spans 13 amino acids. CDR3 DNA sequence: TGCAGCGTTGAAGGGGGGACCTACAATGAGCAGTTCTTC. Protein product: CSVEGGTYNEQFF.

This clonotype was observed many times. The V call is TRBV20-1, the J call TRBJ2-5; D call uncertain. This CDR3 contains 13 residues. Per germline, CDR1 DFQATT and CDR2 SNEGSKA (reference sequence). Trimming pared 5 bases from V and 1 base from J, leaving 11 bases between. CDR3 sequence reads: CSADSEIQETQYF. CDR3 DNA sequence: TGCAGTGCTGACTCTGAGATCCAAGAGACCCAGTACTTC.

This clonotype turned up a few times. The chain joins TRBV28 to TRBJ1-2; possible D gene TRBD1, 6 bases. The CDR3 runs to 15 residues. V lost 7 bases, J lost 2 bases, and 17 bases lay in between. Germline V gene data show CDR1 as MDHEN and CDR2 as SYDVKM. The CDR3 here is CASTLGYRVNYGYTF. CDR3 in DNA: TGTGCCAGCACCCTCGGGTACAGGGTAAACTATGGCTACACCTTC.

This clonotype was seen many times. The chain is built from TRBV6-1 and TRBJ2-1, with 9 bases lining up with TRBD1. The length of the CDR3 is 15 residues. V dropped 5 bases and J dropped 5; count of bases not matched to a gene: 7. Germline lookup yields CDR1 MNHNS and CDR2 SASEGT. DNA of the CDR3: TGTGCCAGCAGTAAACCCGGGACAGGGAACAATGAGCAGTTCTTC. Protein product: CASSKPGTGNNEQFF.

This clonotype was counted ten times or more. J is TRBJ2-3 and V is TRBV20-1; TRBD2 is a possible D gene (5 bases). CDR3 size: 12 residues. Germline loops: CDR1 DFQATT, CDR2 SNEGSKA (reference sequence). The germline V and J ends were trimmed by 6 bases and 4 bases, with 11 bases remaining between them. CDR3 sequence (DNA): TGCAGTGCCCCCGATAGCGCAGATACGCAGTATTTT. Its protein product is CSAPDSADTQYF.

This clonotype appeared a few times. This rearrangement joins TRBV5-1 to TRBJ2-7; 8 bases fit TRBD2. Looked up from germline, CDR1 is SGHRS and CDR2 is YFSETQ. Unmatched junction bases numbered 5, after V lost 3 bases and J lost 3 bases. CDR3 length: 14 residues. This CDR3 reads CASSSGTRDYEQYF. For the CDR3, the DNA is TGCGCCAGCAGCTCCGGGACTAGAGACTACGAGCAGTACTTC. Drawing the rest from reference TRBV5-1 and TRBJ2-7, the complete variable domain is KAGVTQTPRYLIKTRGQQVTLSCSPISGHRSVSWYQQTPGQGLQFLFEYFSETQRNKGNFPGRFSGRQFSNSRSEMNVSTLELGDSALYLCASSSGTRDYEQYFGPGTRLTVT.

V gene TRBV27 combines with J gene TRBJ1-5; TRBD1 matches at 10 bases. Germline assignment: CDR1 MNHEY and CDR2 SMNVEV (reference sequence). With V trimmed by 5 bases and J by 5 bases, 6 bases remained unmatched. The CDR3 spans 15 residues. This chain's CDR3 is CASSAGQGLDQPQHF. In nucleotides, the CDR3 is TGTGCCAGCAGTGCGGGACAGGGGCTGGATCAGCCCCAGCATTTT.

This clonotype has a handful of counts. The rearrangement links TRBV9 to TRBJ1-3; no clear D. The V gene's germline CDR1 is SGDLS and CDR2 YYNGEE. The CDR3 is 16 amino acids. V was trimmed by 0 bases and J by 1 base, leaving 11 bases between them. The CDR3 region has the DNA TGTGCCAGCAGCGTAGGTGTGGTTGGGTCTGGAAACACCATATATTTT. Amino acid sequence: CASSVGVVGSGNTIYF.

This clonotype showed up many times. The CDR3 reads CASSPSTGFYEQYF. The DNA of the CDR3 is TGTGCCAGCAGTCCCTCGACAGGGTTCTACGAGCAGTACTTC. This chain uses TRBV27 with TRBJ2-7, with 7 bases aligning to TRBD1. The germline V gene encodes CDR1 MNHEY and CDR2 SMNVEV (reference sequence). This CDR3 spans 14 amino acids. The junction had 7 bases not matched to a gene; V was cut back by 5 bases and J by 3 bases.

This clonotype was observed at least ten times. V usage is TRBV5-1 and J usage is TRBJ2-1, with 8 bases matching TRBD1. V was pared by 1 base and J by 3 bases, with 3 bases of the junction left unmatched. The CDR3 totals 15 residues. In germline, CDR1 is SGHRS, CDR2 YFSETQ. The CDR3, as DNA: TGCGCCAGCAGCTTGTTTACAGGGGGCTACAATGAGCAGTTCTTC. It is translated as CASSLFTGGYNEQFF.

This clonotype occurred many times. The CDR3 here is CASSKQGPQYF. In nucleotides, the CDR3 is TGTGCCAGCAGTAAACAGGGGCCCCAGTACTTC. The V call is TRBV28, the J call TRBJ2-5; 7 bases are shared with TRBD1. Germline assignment: CDR1 MDHEN and CDR2 SYDVKM. The V and J ends lost 5 bases and 9 bases, in that order; junction bases with no gene match: 3. This CDR3 contains 11 residues.

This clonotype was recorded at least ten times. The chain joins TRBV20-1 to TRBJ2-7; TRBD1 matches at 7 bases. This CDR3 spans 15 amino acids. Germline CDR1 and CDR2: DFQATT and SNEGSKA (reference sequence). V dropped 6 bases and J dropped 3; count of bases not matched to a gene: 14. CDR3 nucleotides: TGCAGTGCAACGGGACAGTCCTACCGGGGCTACGAGCAGTACTTC. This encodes CSATGQSYRGYEQYF.